The 20 T cell receptor beta chains listed next were all sequenced from one sample in a study of molecular identifiers for immune sequencing clone quantification. From the PCR reads, TCRdb called clonotypes with MiXCR, one entry per CDR3 protein. This repertoire shows fewer than 75,000 distinct CDR3 sequences, 15% to 20% found once; its top ten account for 1.3% to 1.5%. The specimen sequenced was naive CD8+ T cells from blood, with Jurkat cell RNA spiked in. This sample's subset: FACS-sorted CD8+CD4-CCR7+CD45RA+ naive T cells. All receptors come from a human donor in good health. Some libraries in this study had Jurkat cell RNA spiked in.

This rearrangement joins TRBV12-3 or TRBV12-4 to TRBJ2-5; 8 bases align to TRBD1. Trimming cost V 3 bases and J 14 bases; bases outside gene matches: 2. This CDR3 is built from 10 residues. The CDR3 loop is CASSFGTGYF. CDR3 bases: TGTGCCAGCAGTTTCGGGACAGGCTACTTC.

The table lists this clonotype with many counts. This chain connects TRBV11-2 to TRBJ2-7; perhaps TRBD2 as D (5 bases). V was shortened by 5 bases and J by 2 bases, with 16 bases between the two germline ends. The CDR3 extends over 15 amino acids. The germline gives CDR1 SGHAT, CDR2 FQNNGV. In DNA form, the CDR3 reads TGTGCCAGCAGCCCGCCGAGGGCTAGGGCCTACGAGCAGTACTTC. It is translated as CASSPPRARAYEQYF.

This clonotype was observed at least ten times. V gene TRBV25-1 combines with J gene TRBJ1-1; D possibly corresponds to TRBD1 (5 bases). Germline V gives CDR1 MGHDK, CDR2 SYGVNS. Deletions cut 9 bases from V and 4 bases from J, with 18 bases between. The CDR3 length is 14 residues. DNA of the CDR3: TGTGCCAGTCAAAGTTGGGGGGAGGGCACTGAAGCTTTCTTT. Translated: CASQSWGEGTEAFF.

The chain links TRBV6-5 to TRBJ2-7, with 9 bases aligning to TRBD2. The V gene end was trimmed by 0 bases and the J gene end by 3 bases; junction bases not matched to a gene: 9. The CDR3 length is 17 residues. Germline values: CDR1 MNHEY, CDR2 SVGAGI. Here the CDR3 DNA reads TGTGCCAGCAGTTACTCGACGGCAATAGCGGGAGACTACGAGCAGTACTTC. It is translated as CASSYSTAIAGDYEQYF.

In its sample, this clonotype was seen many times. J is TRBJ2-7 and V is TRBV6-5; TRBD2 might be the D (5 bases). Germline CDR1 reads MNHEY; CDR2 reads SVGAGI. The CDR3 is 13 amino acids. V was trimmed by 4 bases and J by 5 bases, leaving 12 bases between them. CDR3 DNA sequence: TGTGCCAGCAGTTTATCGGGGAACCACGAGCAGTACTTC. The encoded protein is CASSLSGNHEQYF.

The chain employs TRBV29-1 and TRBJ2-7; no firm D call. Germline assignment: CDR1 SQVTM and CDR2 ANQGSEA. The CDR3 loop spans 15 amino acids. V shed 1 base and J shed 0 bases, with 13 bases lying between them. The CDR3: CSVEGWAGHSYEQYF. The CDR3 bases are TGCAGCGTTGAAGGGTGGGCAGGCCACTCCTACGAGCAGTACTTC.

This clonotype was detected a few times. J is TRBJ2-7 and V is TRBV4-1; no definite D call. Germline V gene sequence: CDR1 MGHRA, CDR2 YSYEKL. This CDR3 has 14 amino acids. V gave up 4 bases and J gave up 3 bases, with 13 bases separating them. The CDR3 DNA is TGCGCCAGCAGCCTCGATCGGCCATTCTACGAGCAGTACTTC. Amino acid sequence: CASSLDRPFYEQYF.

Regarding this clonotype: One junction end does not reproduce the germline sequence, and a read error may be involved. The chain employs TRBV4-3 and TRBJ2-5; the D is unclear. The germline gives CDR1 LGHNA, CDR2 YSLEER. There are 16 residues in the CDR3. The CDR3 is CASSQGRGRNQETQYF. As DNA, the CDR3 is TGCGCTAGCAGCCAAGGTCGAGGACGGAACCAAGAGACCCAGTACTTC.

This clonotype was seen at least ten times. The J gene is TRBJ1-1, the V gene TRBV7-9; TRBD1 might be the D (5 bases). Germline CDR1 is SEHNR and CDR2 is FQNEAQ (reference sequence). Deletions cut 4 bases from V and 3 bases from J, with 12 bases between. The CDR3 has 14 amino acids. The CDR3 reads CASSSQGVHTEAFF. The CDR3 nucleotides are TGTGCCAGCAGCTCGCAGGGAGTGCACACTGAAGCTTTCTTT. The full variable domain, rest sourced from reference TRBV7-9 and TRBJ1-1, is DTGVSQNPRHKITKRGQNVTFRCDPISEHNRLYWYRQTLGQGPEFLTYFQNEAQLEKSRLLSDRFSAERPKGSFSTLEIQRTEQGDSAMYLCASSSQGVHTEAFFGQGTRLTVV.

This clonotype came up many times. The gene calls are TRBV7-9 and TRBJ2-7, with D possibly being TRBD1 (6 bases). The CDR3 consists of 14 residues. Germline V gives CDR1 SEHNR, CDR2 FQNEAQ (reference sequence). Trimming shortened V by 1 base and J by 3 bases, and 10 bases separated the two germline ends. Here the CDR3 reads CASSLEYRDYEQYF. The CDR3 bases are TGTGCCAGCAGCTTAGAATACAGGGACTACGAGCAGTACTTC.

Details on this clonotype: It may be a read error: a sequence one base away is much more abundant. The V gene is TRBV6-1, the J gene TRBJ2-7, with 7 bases identical to TRBD1. The CDR3 has 14 amino acids. Germline CDR1 is MNHNS and CDR2 is SASEGT. J was trimmed by 1 base and V by 5 bases; bases with no gene match: 5. The CDR3 region is CASSPGTESYEQYF. Written as DNA, the CDR3 is TGTGCCAGCAGTCCCGGGACAGAATCCTACGAGCAGTACTTC.

This clonotype occurred many times. The CDR3: CASSPPRTGGNEQYF. The CDR3 coding sequence is TGTGCCAGCAGCCCCCCACGGACAGGGGGCAACGAGCAGTACTTC. This chain joins TRBV7-9 and TRBJ2-7; the match to TRBD1 covers 11 bases. Germline loops: CDR1 SEHNR, CDR2 FQNEAQ (reference sequence). Losses at the gene ends were 5 bases for V and 5 bases for J; bases not matched to a gene: 8. The CDR3 covers 15 residues.

There are many counts of this clonotype. The CDR3: CSARSPSSGIVYEQYF. The CDR3 region has the DNA TGCAGTGCTAGATCCCCTTCTAGCGGGATAGTTTACGAGCAGTACTTC. This chain uses TRBV20-1 with TRBJ2-7, with 9 bases that match TRBD2. With 2 bases clipped from V and 4 bases from J, the junction kept 12 bases outside the gene matches. The CDR3 spans 16 residues. Germline V gene data show CDR1 as DFQATT and CDR2 as SNEGSKA (reference sequence).

This clonotype was recorded many times. The chain is built from TRBV13 and TRBJ2-7; D is possibly TRBD2 (5 bases). V gave up 0 bases and J gave up 6 bases, with 27 bases separating them. Germline values: CDR1 PRHDT, CDR2 FYEKMQ (reference sequence). The CDR3 extends over 19 amino acids. Here the CDR3 DNA reads TGTGCCAGCAGCTTAGGAGGGTTTTCAGGCGGGTGGCTAACGTCCGAGCAGTACTTC. Amino acid sequence: CASSLGGFSGGWLTSEQYF.

This clonotype was found many times. At one of its ends the junction is not consistent with the germline gene, which may arise from a read error. The chain is built from TRBV6-2 or TRBV6-3 and TRBJ2-5; D gene unclear. This CDR3 is 11 amino acids long. Germline-derived CDR1 and CDR2 are MNHEY and SVGEGT. The CDR3, as DNA: TGTGCCACCAGTGACTTTACGACCCAGTACTTC. Amino acids: CATSDFTTQYF.

Details on this clonotype: A much more abundant neighbour one base away suggests this may be a read error. No conserved phenylalanine or tryptophan is present at the end of the CDR3, so a read error is the likely explanation. The J gene is TRBJ2-1, the V gene TRBV27; TRBD1 is a possible D gene (6 bases). The V end lost 6 bases, the J end lost 3 bases, and 12 bases lay between the germline ends. Germline CDR1 MNHEY, CDR2 SMNVEV (reference sequence). The CDR3 loop spans 14 amino acids. CDR3 nucleotides: TGTGCCAGCAGCAGGGGTTCCTTCTACAATGAGCAGTTCTCC. Amino acid sequence: CASSRGSFYNEQFS.

This clonotype showed up many times. The chain carries TRBV28 and TRBJ1-2; 9 bases fit TRBD1. Per germline, CDR1 MDHEN and CDR2 SYDVKM. J lost 2 bases, V lost 6 bases, and 1 base had no gene match. CDR3 size: 13 residues. The CDR3 DNA reads TGTGCCAGCAGGGGGACAGGGAACTATGGCTACACCTTC. Translated: CASRGTGNYGYTF.

This clonotype was seen a single time. Just one base apart from a much larger clone, this may be a read error. Since no conserved phenylalanine or tryptophan closes the CDR3, a read error is the likely cause. The chain joins TRBV7-8 to TRBJ1-5; weak D call: TRBD1 (6 bases). The CDR3 length is 15 residues. The germline V and J ends were trimmed by 3 bases and 1 base, with 10 bases remaining between them. The germline gives CDR1 SGHVS, CDR2 FQNEAQ. In nucleotides, the CDR3 is TGTGCCAGCAGCTTGGCCAGGGGAAGCAATCAGCCCCAGCATTCT. As protein: CASSLARGSNQPQHS.

This clonotype was detected ten times or more. The V and J genes are TRBV4-2 and TRBJ1-2, with D perhaps TRBD1 (6 bases). This CDR3 region has 13 residues. V lost 1 base and J lost 4, with 7 bases in between. Per the germline V gene, CDR1 is LGHNA and CDR2 is YNFKEQ. The CDR3 bases are TGTGCCAGCAGCCAAGGGACAGCCTATGGCTACACCTTC. Translated, it gives CASSQGTAYGYTF.

This clonotype was found many times. This chain uses TRBV2 with TRBJ2-3; 8 bases are a match to TRBD1. Germline trimming cut 1 base from V and 0 bases from J; bases unmatched to any gene: 0. Germline assignment: CDR1 SNHLY and CDR2 FYNNEI. The CDR3 runs to 15 residues. The CDR3 region is CASSEGTGSTDTQYF. Here the CDR3 DNA reads TGTGCCAGCAGTGAAGGGACAGGGAGCACAGATACGCAGTATTTT.